This T cell receptor beta chain was profiled in a study of cytomegalovirus exposure and HLA in healthy donors. Looked up from germline, CDR1 is SNHLY and CDR2 is FYNNEI. This CDR3 is built from 11 residues. With 5 bases removed from V and 8 bases from J, the gap between germline ends came to 9 bases. The PCR contained 60 Vbeta and 13 Jbeta primers. Profiling relied on immunoSEQ multiplex PCR, and the TCRdb table lists in-frame clones only, not all of them. The sample has around 150,000 clones; approximately 80% are singletons. This clone was seen a handful of times. The origin of this receptor is a woman between 35 and 50 years old in good health and CMV-seropositive. Source material: PBMCs. V is TRBV2 and J is TRBJ1-1; D is uncertain. The DNA for the CDR3 is TGTGCCAGCAGTTACCACCTAGAAGCTTTCTTT. Its protein is CASSYHLEAFF.